The present T cell receptor beta chain was sequenced within a study of cytomegalovirus exposure and HLA in healthy donors. On this clone itself: Its antigen is still unknown.

The data were produced by immunoSEQ multiplex PCR, yet TCRdb's version contains in-frame clones alone and is incomplete. The sample lists 130,000 to 150,000 clones; about 86% were seen once. Notes on the study in general: While the bulk of TCR sequences proved rare, some public TCRs turned up in many donors.

CDR1 is LGHNA, CDR2 YNFKEQ, per germline. The CDR3 covers 15 residues. V lost 0 bases and J 6 bases, leaving 11 bases between the germline ends. Source material: PBMCs. The TCR comes from a woman under 30 in good health and CMV-seropositive. The V gene is TRBV4-2, the J gene TRBJ2-2, with D perhaps TRBD2 (5 bases). The CDR3 sequence: CASSQDGTGSGELFF. The CDR3 coding sequence is TGTGCCAGCAGCCAAGATGGAACGGGGTCCGGGGAGCTGTTTTTT.